What follows are 23 T cell receptor beta chains derived from one specimen sequenced in a study of T cell responses to AZD1222 COVID-19 vaccine. Using immunoSEQ multiplex PCR, the repertoire was profiled, and TCRdb retains in-frame clones only, with some absent. The sample records roughly 190,000 clones, approximately 92% being singletons. The sequenced sample was peripheral blood, obtained on day 0 of AZD1222 vaccination. All receptors derive from an adult in good health.

The V call is TRBV5-1, the J call TRBJ2-3; 7 bases fit TRBD2. Germline-derived CDR1 and CDR2 are SGHRS and YFSETQ. This CDR3 region has 15 residues. V was clipped by 2 bases and J by 1 base; unmatched bases: 4. The CDR3 DNA sequence: TGCGCCAGCAGCTTTTTCCGGGGGGGCACAGATACGCAGTATTTT. Residues: CASSFFRGGTDTQYF.

This chain joins TRBV6-5 and TRBJ2-3, with D possibly being TRBD1 or TRBD2 (7 bases each). The ends were cut back, 6 bases at V and 6 bases at J, with 13 bases in the middle. The CDR3 is 13 amino acids. Germline V lookup: CDR1 MNHEY, CDR2 SVGAGI. CDR3: CASSPRGGDTQYF. The CDR3, as DNA: TGTGCCAGCAGCCCCAGGGGGGGGGATACGCAGTATTTT.

The chain joins TRBV9 to TRBJ2-1; D possibly corresponds to TRBD2 (5 bases). The CDR3 has 14 residues. The V gene lost 0 bases and the J gene lost 9 bases, with 13 bases spanning the gap. Germline CDR1 is SGDLS and CDR2 is YYNGEE. The CDR3 protein is CASSVEPGGGEQFF. DNA for the CDR3: TGTGCCAGCAGCGTAGAACCTGGAGGCGGTGAGCAGTTCTTC.

Remarks on this clone: At one end the junction does not follow the germline gene, possibly because of a read error. The CDR3: CASSVDTGGIYGYTF. CDR3 DNA: TGTGCCAGCAGCGTAGACACAGGGGGCATCTATGGCTACACCTTT. The rearrangement joins TRBV9 to TRBJ1-2; TRBD1 aligns across 9 bases. The CDR3 length is 15 residues. Germline V lookup: CDR1 SGDLS, CDR2 YYNGEE. Full variable domain (rest looked up from reference TRBV9 and TRBJ1-2): DSGVTQTPKHLITATGQRVTLRCSPRSGDLSVYWYQQSLDQGLQFLIQYYNGEERAKGNILERFSAQQFPDLHSELNLSSLELGDSALYFCASSVDTGGIYGYTFGSGTRLTVV.

This chain uses TRBV9 with TRBJ2-1, with TRBD1 as a possible D gene (7 bases). CDR1 and CDR2 (germline): SGDLS, YYNGEE. CDR3 length equals 15 residues. The V and J ends lost 2 bases and 5 bases respectively, with 14 bases between them. CDR3 region: CASSVGGQLHNEQFF. Here the CDR3 DNA reads TGTGCCAGCAGCGTCGGGGGACAGCTACACAATGAGCAGTTCTTC.

The chain links TRBV6-2 or TRBV6-3 to TRBJ2-5, with 9 bases matching TRBD2. The V gene end was trimmed by 4 bases and the J gene end by 1 base; junction bases not matched to a gene: 13. CDR3 size: 18 residues. Per germline, CDR1 MNHEY and CDR2 SVGEGT. The CDR3 bases are TGTGCCAGCAGTTCCCTTCCCAGCGGGGGGAGAATCCAAGAGACCCAGTACTTC. Residues: CASSSLPSGGRIQETQYF.

The chain links TRBV4-2 to TRBJ2-3; 13 bases are a match to TRBD2. CDR1 is LGHNA, CDR2 YNFKEQ, per germline. CDR3 size: 17 residues. J was trimmed by 5 bases and V by 1 base; bases with no gene match: 6. The CDR3 loop is CASSQVQTSGGEDTQYF. The DNA of the CDR3 is TGTGCCAGCAGCCAAGTTCAAACTAGCGGGGGGGAAGATACGCAGTATTTT.

The chain employs TRBV12-3 or TRBV12-4 and TRBJ1-3, with D hard to call. The CDR3 is made up of 12 amino acids. V was trimmed by 6 bases and J by 0 bases, leaving 3 bases between them. CDR3 loop: CASSNSGNTIYF. The CDR3, as DNA: TGTGCCAGCAGCAACTCTGGAAACACCATATATTTT.

V is TRBV9 and J is TRBJ1-1, with TRBD1 matching over 9 bases. This CDR3 region has 15 residues. V dropped 3 bases and J dropped 8; count of bases not matched to a gene: 11. Germline-derived CDR1 and CDR2 are SGDLS and YYNGEE. The CDR3 reads CASSAVTGGVPEAFF. Written as DNA, the CDR3 is TGTGCCAGCAGCGCTGTAACAGGGGGCGTCCCCGAAGCTTTCTTT.

To note about this clone: Other DNA sequences of this sample code for an identical CDR3. The rearrangement joins TRBV2 to TRBJ2-1; a possible D gene is TRBD2 (5 bases). The CDR3 is 10 amino acids. V was clipped by 9 bases and J by 7 bases, with 7 bases between them. In germline, CDR1 is SNHLY, CDR2 FYNNEI. The CDR3 nucleotides are TGTGCCAGTGAGGGAAATGAGCAGTTCTTC. Translating it yields CASEGNEQFF.

The rearrangement joins TRBV7-6 to TRBJ2-7; maybe TRBD2 (6 bases). CDR1 is SGHVS and CDR2 is FNYEAQ in the germline V gene. The CDR3 consists of 16 residues. V lost 5 bases and J 0 bases, leaving 17 bases between the germline ends. CDR3 DNA sequence: TGTGCCAGCAGCGGAGGGGCACTAGGAGTCTCCTACGAGCAGTACTTC. It codes for CASSGGALGVSYEQYF. Variable domain in full (rest from reference TRBV7-6 and TRBJ2-7): GAGVSQSPRYKVTKRGQDVALRCDPISGHVSLYWYRQALGQGPEFLTYFNYEAQQDKSGLPNDRFSAERPEGSISTLTIQRTEQRDSAMYRCASSGGALGVSYEQYFGPGTRLTVT.

The chain couples TRBV4-1 to TRBJ1-2; D remains unclear. V was clipped by 0 bases and J by 4 bases, with 15 bases between them. Germline V gene sequence: CDR1 MGHRA, CDR2 YSYEKL. The CDR3 has 16 amino acids. The CDR3 DNA is TGCGCCAGCAGCCAAGAACCCCCCCCGAGGATCTATGGCTACACCTTC. This sequence encodes CASSQEPPPRIYGYTF.

A single count supports this clone. The chain joins TRBV6-5 to TRBJ2-1; 12 positions match TRBD2. Unmatched junction bases numbered 6, after V lost 5 bases and J lost 7 bases. The CDR3 is 15 residues long. CDR1 is MNHEY and CDR2 is SVGAGI in the germline V gene. The CDR3 bases are TGTGCCAGCAGTAGTGGACTAGCGGGGTTGAATGAGCAGTTCTTC. Amino acid sequence: CASSSGLAGLNEQFF.

The chain joins TRBV5-5 to TRBJ2-5, with D unresolved. The germline V and J ends were trimmed by 6 bases and 1 base, with 10 bases remaining between them. The CDR3 loop spans 13 amino acids. Germline-derived CDR1 and CDR2 are SGHKS and YYEKEE (reference sequence). DNA of the CDR3: TGTGCCAGCACCCTTCGAGGCCAAGAGACCCAGTACTTC. This encodes CASTLRGQETQYF.

This chain links TRBV7-9 with TRBJ2-5; perhaps D is TRBD1 or TRBD2 (5 bases each). The CDR3 runs to 15 residues. Germline CDR1 reads SEHNR; CDR2 reads FQNEAQ (reference sequence). V was cut by 0 bases and J by 1 base, with 9 bases left in between. The CDR3 DNA is TGTGCCAGCAGCTTAGCAGGGACCACCCAAGAGACCCAGTACTTC. Residues: CASSLAGTTQETQYF.

The CDR3 is CASSLSARDEQFF. The CDR3, as DNA: TGTGCCAGCAGCTTATCTGCTCGGGATGAGCAGTTCTTC. V gene TRBV7-3 combines with J gene TRBJ2-1; D gene ambiguous. The V end was cut by 2 bases, the J end by 8 bases, with 10 bases between. The V gene's germline CDR1 is SGHTA and CDR2 FQGTGA. The CDR3 covers 13 residues.

V gene TRBV19 combines with J gene TRBJ1-2; D is undetermined. Trimming cost V 3 bases and J 4 bases, with 9 bases left between them. CDR3 length: 13 amino acids. The V gene's germline CDR1 is LNHDA and CDR2 SQIVND (reference sequence). For the CDR3, the DNA is TGTGCCAGTAGTATTTCAGGTCCCTATGGCTACACCTTC. Protein: CASSISGPYGYTF. Using reference TRBV19 and TRBJ1-2 for the parts outside the CDR3, the full variable domain is DGGITQSPKYLFRKEGQNVTLSCEQNLNHDAMYWYRQDPGQGLRLIYYSQIVNDFQKGDIAEGYSVSREKKESFPLTVTSAQKNPTAFYLCASSISGPYGYTFGSGTRLTVV.

V and J are TRBV2 and TRBJ1-2; TRBD1 might be the D (6 bases). The germline V gene has CDR1 SNHLY and CDR2 FYNNEI. V gave up 4 bases and J gave up 4 bases, with 22 bases separating them. CDR3 size: 17 residues. The chain's CDR3 is CASSGRATKDSFYGYTF. CDR3 nucleotides: TGTGCCAGCAGTGGACGCGCCACCAAGGACAGTTTCTATGGCTACACCTTC.

The chain links TRBV5-1 to TRBJ2-3; TRBD2 aligns across 7 bases. J gave up 2 bases and V 1 base, and 4 bases lay outside the gene matches. The CDR3 covers 15 residues. Germline lookup yields CDR1 SGHRS and CDR2 YFSETQ. The CDR3 sequence is CASSLSGASTDTQYF. The CDR3 DNA is TGCGCCAGCAGCTTGAGCGGGGCTTCCACAGATACGCAGTATTTT.

V and J are TRBV15 and TRBJ2-3; D gene unclear. Germline CDR1 is LNHNV and CDR2 is YYDKDF (reference sequence). The CDR3 extends over 13 amino acids. The V and J ends lost 0 bases and 4 bases respectively, with 5 bases between them. As DNA, the CDR3 is TGTGCCACCAGCAGAGATCTAGCAGATACGCAGTATTTT. Translating it yields CATSRDLADTQYF.

CDR3 sequence: CASSASGTSYIEQFF. In DNA form, the CDR3 reads TGTGCCAGCAGCGCCTCCGGGACTAGCTATATTGAGCAGTTCTTC. The chain links TRBV9 to TRBJ2-1; 9 bases are a match to TRBD2. Germline-derived CDR1 and CDR2 are SGDLS and YYNGEE. The V segment lost 3 bases and the J segment 9 bases; nucleotides outside the gene matches: 10. The CDR3 extends over 15 amino acids.

This rearrangement joins TRBV28 to TRBJ1-3; D uncertain. This CDR3 has 16 residues. The germline V gene has CDR1 MDHEN and CDR2 SYDVKM. The V gene lost 1 base and the J gene lost 2 bases, with 12 bases spanning the gap. Here the CDR3 reads CASSLSDTRPGNTIYF. DNA for the CDR3: TGTGCCAGCAGTTTATCCGACACCCGACCTGGAAACACCATATATTTT.

The J gene is TRBJ1-2, the V gene TRBV7-3; D might be TRBD1 (6 bases). Germline values: CDR1 SGHTA, CDR2 FQGTGA. The CDR3 is 15 amino acids. Trimming shortened V by 6 bases and J by 2 bases, and 16 bases separated the two germline ends. CDR3 residues: CASSPSGHINYGYTF. The CDR3 DNA reads as TGTGCCAGCAGTCCGTCGGGACACATAAACTATGGCTACACCTTC.